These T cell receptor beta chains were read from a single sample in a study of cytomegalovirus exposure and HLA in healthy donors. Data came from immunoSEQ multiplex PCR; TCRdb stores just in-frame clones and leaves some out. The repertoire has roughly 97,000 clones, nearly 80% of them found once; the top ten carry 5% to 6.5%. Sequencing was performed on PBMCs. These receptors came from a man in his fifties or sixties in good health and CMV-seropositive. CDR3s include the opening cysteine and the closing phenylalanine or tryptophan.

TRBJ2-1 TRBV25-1 CASSGGTSGVYNEQFF
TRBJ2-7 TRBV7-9 CASSYEVYYEQYF
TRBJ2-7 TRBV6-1 CASRGAPSYEQYF
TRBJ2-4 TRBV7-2 CASSAIPGTGNIQYF
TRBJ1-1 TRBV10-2 CASSEQGGTEAFF
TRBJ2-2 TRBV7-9 CATFETGSTGELFF
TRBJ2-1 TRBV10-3 CAILASGVSYNEQFF
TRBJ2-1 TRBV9 CASSVGPEGAYNEQFF
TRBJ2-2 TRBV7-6 CASSLNPGQGGTGELFF
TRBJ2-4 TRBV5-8 CASSLRGQDKNIQYF
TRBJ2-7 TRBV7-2 CASSLVASGYEQYF
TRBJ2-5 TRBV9 CASSRPQGLAVQETQYF
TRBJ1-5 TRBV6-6 CASSWDSFNQPQHF
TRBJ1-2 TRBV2 CASSDGQGTGYTF
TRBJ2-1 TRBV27 CASSPRGGFNEQFF
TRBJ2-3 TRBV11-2 CASSVGRGRTDTQYF
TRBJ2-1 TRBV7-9 CSSSLAGTGGRNEQFF
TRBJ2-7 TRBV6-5 CASSYWLGQGNEQYF
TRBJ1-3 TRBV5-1 CASSQGQPSSGNTIYF
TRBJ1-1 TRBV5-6 CASSLPRGFVNTEAFF
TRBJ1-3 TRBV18 CASSPQGAGNTIYF
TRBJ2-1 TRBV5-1 CASSLVDSNEQFF
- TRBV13 CANSLGRRTSGIYEQYF
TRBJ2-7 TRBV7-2 CATAGASSYEQYF
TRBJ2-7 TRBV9 CASSVGLGQGGTYEQYF
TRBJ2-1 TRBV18 CASSPQGAYNEQFF
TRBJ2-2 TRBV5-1 CASSLAALAGELFF
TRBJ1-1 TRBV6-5 CASSYKGALGTEAFF
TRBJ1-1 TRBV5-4 CASSFRQMNTEAFF
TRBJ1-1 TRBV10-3 CAISVTGGNTEAFF
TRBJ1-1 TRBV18 CASSPPGWFRQGKAEAFF
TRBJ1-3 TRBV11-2 CASSSTRSGNTIYF
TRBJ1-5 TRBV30 CAWSPGQSSGQPQHF